Listed below are T cell receptor beta chains from one sample, sequenced in a study of shared clonotypes between healthy human individuals. Repertoires were generated with immunoSEQ multiplex PCR, while TCRdb's copy carries only in-frame clones and drops some. The table includes around 550,000 clones, approximately 95% detected once. Sequencing was done on a sample of naive CD8+ T cells sorted from blood. These receptors originate from a woman aged 25-40 years in good health. Each CDR3 is given with its conserved first and last residue. D genes are given only for firm matches. Expanded clones are given a class, and other clones once, few, many or no size at all.

TRBD1	14	.	TRBJ1-5	TRBV5-5	CASSPTGEAQPQHF	TGTGCCAGCAGCCCCACAGGGGAGGCTCAGCCCCAGCATTTT
.	13	.	TRBJ2-1	TRBV10-3	CAIREHPDNEQFF	TGTGCCATCAGGGAGCACCCGGATAATGAGCAGTTCTTC
.	14	.	TRBJ2-7	TRBV27	CASSLTGSWDEQYF	TGTGCCAGCAGTTTAACAGGGAGCTGGGACGAGCAGTACTTC
.	11	few	TRBJ2-7	TRBV2	CATGDNYEQYF	TGTGCCACTGGGGACAACTACGAGCAGTACTTC
.	13	.	TRBJ2-7	TRBV6-6	CASSYDGGYEQYF	TGTGCCAGCAGTTATGACGGGGGCTACGAGCAGTACTTC
TRBD1	16	.	TRBJ1-1	TRBV10-3	CAISEKPGQLNTEAFF	TGTGCCATCAGTGAGAAACCGGGACAGCTGAACACTGAAGCTTTCTTT
.	10	few	TRBJ2-7	TRBV27	CASGAYEQYF	TGTGCCAGCGGGGCCTACGAGCAGTACTTC
.	10	.	TRBJ2-7	TRBV27	CASSSYEQYF	TGTGCCAGCAGTTCCTACGAGCAGTACTTC
TRBD2	16	.	TRBJ2-1	TRBV7-9	CASSLISGSSYNEQFF	TGTGCCAGCAGCCTCATTAGCGGGAGCTCCTACAATGAGCAGTTCTTC
.	12	.	TRBJ2-1	TRBV11-3	CASSSNPNEQFF	TGTGCCAGCAGCTCTAACCCCAATGAGCAGTTCTTC
.	16	.	TRBJ1-4	TRBV27	CASSLTAGAPNEKLFF	TGTGCCAGCAGTTTAACCGCCGGGGCCCCTAATGAAAAACTGTTTTTT
.	15	.	TRBJ2-1	TRBV27	CASRRRDGIYNEQFF	TGTGCCAGCAGACGCCGGGACGGGATTTACAATGAGCAGTTCTTC
.	14	.	TRBJ2-7	TRBV6-1	CASSEAGSSYEQYF	TGTGCCAGCAGTGAAGCGGGCTCCTCCTACGAGCAGTACTTC
TRBD2	15	.	TRBJ2-1	TRBV5-1	CASSLGTSGRHEQFF	TGCGCCAGCAGCTTAGGGACTAGCGGGAGGCATGAGCAGTTCTTC
TRBD2	16	.	TRBJ2-3	TRBV19	CASSIRREAVADTQYF	TGTGCCAGTAGTATTAGGCGGGAGGCGGTGGCGGATACGCAGTATTTT
TRBD1	16	.	TRBJ1-2	TRBV27	CASSPTSGTGSDGYTF	TGTGCCAGCAGTCCGACCTCCGGGACAGGGTCGGATGGCTACACCTTC
.	18	once	TRBJ1-3	TRBV5-6	CASSSPPWTEGTGNTIYF	TGTGCCAGCAGCTCCCCCCCGTGGACGGAGGGCACTGGAAACACCATATATTTT
.	11	few	TRBJ1-1	TRBV11-1	CASSAESEAFF	TGTGCCAGCAGCGCGGAGAGTGAAGCTTTCTTT
.	15	.	TRBJ2-7	TRBV25-1	CASSESGGYSYEQYF	TGTGCCAGCAGTGAATCTGGTGGCTACTCCTACGAGCAGTACTTC
.	12	few	TRBJ2-7	TRBV25-1	CASSAQGYEQYF	TGTGCCAGCAGTGCACAGGGCTACGAGCAGTACTTC
.	14	.	TRBJ2-7	TRBV6-5	CASSSAGRPYEQYF	TGTGCCAGCAGTTCCGCGGGCCGGCCCTACGAGCAGTACTTC
.	13	.	TRBJ1-5	TRBV28	CAIREQSNQPQHF	TGTGCCATTAGGGAGCAGAGCAATCAGCCCCAGCATTTT
.	14	.	TRBJ2-3	TRBV14	CASSQVLIADTQYF	TGTGCCAGCAGCCAAGTACTCATAGCAGATACGCAGTATTTT
.	13	.	TRBJ2-1	TRBV18	CASSPRTPHEQFF	TGTGCCAGCTCACCAAGGACTCCCCATGAGCAGTTCTTC
.	14	once	TRBJ2-7	TRBV7-9	CASSLISLPYEQYF	TGTGCCAGCAGCTTAATTAGTCTCCCCTACGAGCAGTACTTC
.	16	.	TRBJ2-3	TRBV6-5	CASSYSGGGDADTQYF	TGTGCCAGCAGTTACTCGGGAGGGGGCGACGCAGATACGCAGTATTTT
TRBD1	18	.	TRBJ2-1	TRBV11-1	CASSLEPRTGGSYNEQFF	TGTGCCAGCAGCTTAGAACCCCGGACAGGGGGTTCCTACAATGAGCAGTTCTTC
.	9	few	TRBJ1-1	TRBV7-9	CASTPAAFF	TGTGCCAGCACCCCGGCAGCTTTCTTT
.	12	.	TRBJ2-1	TRBV13	CASSNDRNEQFF	TGTGCCAGCAGCAACGATAGGAATGAGCAGTTCTTC
.	13	.	TRBJ1-1	TRBV27	CASGTRENTEAFF	TGTGCCAGCGGGACACGGGAGAACACTGAAGCTTTCTTT
TRBD2	18	.	TRBJ2-3	TRBV7-2	CASSPYWAGGPGTDTQYF	TGTGCCAGCAGCCCCTATTGGGCGGGAGGGCCGGGCACAGATACGCAGTATTTT
.	15	.	TRBJ1-5	TRBV6-6	CASSYSGPSNQPQHF	TGTGCCAGCAGTTACTCCGGGCCAAGCAATCAGCCCCAGCATTTT
.	14	.	TRBJ2-7	TRBV9	CASSVAPEAYEQYF	TGTGCCAGCAGCGTAGCCCCGGAGGCCTACGAGCAGTACTTC
.	13	.	TRBJ2-7	TRBV6-1	CASSFYGGHEQYF	TGTGCCAGCTCCTTTTACGGGGGGCACGAGCAGTACTTC
.	16	.	TRBJ2-7	TRBV4-1	CASSLIAEGYSYEQYF	TGCGCCAGCAGCCTGATCGCAGAAGGGTACTCCTACGAGCAGTACTTC
.	11	.	TRBJ2-5	TRBV20-1	CSARVQETQYF	TGCAGTGCTAGAGTCCAAGAGACCCAGTACTTC
.	15	.	TRBJ1-3	TRBV2	CASREGQSSGNTIYF	TGTGCCAGCAGGGAAGGACAAAGCTCTGGAAACACCATATATTTT
.	15	.	TRBJ1-1	TRBV9	CVSTPYGSMNTEAFF	TGTGTCAGCACCCCCTACGGATCCATGAACACTGAAGCTTTCTTT
.	13	.	TRBJ1-1	TRBV7-9	CAAREAANTEAFF	TGTGCCGCTCGCGAGGCAGCGAACACTGAAGCTTTCTTT
.	14	.	TRBJ1-3	TRBV9	CASSADGSGNTIYF	TGTGCCAGCAGCGCCGACGGATCTGGAAACACCATATATTTT
.	15	.	TRBJ1-5	TRBV4-2	CASSQEVNSNQPQHF	TGTGCCAGCAGCCAAGAAGTAAATAGCAATCAGCCCCAGCATTTT
TRBD1	12	.	TRBJ2-7	TRBV30	CAWSVQGNEQYF	TGTGCCTGGAGTGTACAGGGGAACGAGCAGTACTTC
TRBD1	19	.	TRBJ1-3	TRBV28	CASSLVLVDRGQDGNTIYF	TGTGCCAGCAGTTTGGTTCTGGTAGACAGGGGGCAGGATGGAAACACCATATATTTT
TRBD2	15	.	TRBJ2-7	TRBV2	CASSEGLAGSYEQYF	TGTGCCAGCAGTGAAGGCCTAGCGGGCTCCTACGAGCAGTACTTC
.	15	.	TRBJ1-5	TRBV9	CASTNGRISNQPQHF	TGTGCCAGCACCAATGGACGAATCTCCAATCAGCCCCAGCATTTT
.	14	.	TRBJ1-6	TRBV28	CASSPPQYNSPLHF	TGTGCCAGCAGTCCCCCCCAGTATAATTCACCCCTCCACTTT
TRBD2	15	.	TRBJ2-1	TRBV27	CASSPGTSGYNEQFF	TGTGCCAGCAGTCCGGGGACTAGCGGATACAATGAGCAGTTCTTC
TRBD1	16	.	TRBJ2-2	TRBV5-8	CASSGPGQGRTGELFF	TGTGCCAGCAGCGGACCGGGACAGGGGAGAACCGGGGAGCTGTTTTTT
.	13	.	TRBJ2-2	TRBV2	CASSGGGGGELFF	TGTGCCAGCAGTGGGGGCGGCGGCGGGGAGCTGTTTTTT
TRBD1	15	.	TRBJ2-1	TRBV5-1	CASSEGALMGYEQFF	TGCGCCAGCAGCGAGGGGGCTTTAATGGGCTATGAGCAGTTCTTC
.	15	.	TRBJ1-1	TRBV11-2	CASSRPTDLNTEAFF	TGTGCCAGCAGCCGTCCGACAGATCTGAACACTGAAGCTTTCTTT
.	15	.	TRBJ2-7	TRBV2	CASSEQDESSYEQYF	TGTGCCAGCAGTGAACAGGACGAGAGCTCCTACGAGCAGTACTTC
.	12	.	TRBJ1-6	TRBV19	CASSLENSPLHF	TGTGCCAGTAGTTTGGAGAATTCACCCCTCCACTTT
.	15	.	TRBJ2-1	TRBV7-9	CASSLPGVSYNEQFF	TGTGCCAGCAGCTTACCGGGAGTGTCCTACAATGAGCAGTTCTTC
.	13	.	TRBJ2-7	TRBV27	CASSSHPQGEQYF	TGTGCCAGCAGTTCCCATCCGCAGGGCGAGCAGTACTTC
TRBD2	15	.	TRBJ2-1	TRBV29-1	CSAGSGRASFNEQFF	TGCAGCGCTGGAAGCGGGAGGGCATCATTCAATGAGCAGTTCTTC
.	15	.	TRBJ2-7	TRBV11-2	CASMWEEGGSYEQYF	TGTGCCAGCATGTGGGAGGAGGGTGGCTCCTACGAGCAGTACTTC
TRBD1	16	.	TRBJ1-4	TRBV5-1	CASSKARQGSEEKLFF	TGCGCCAGCAGCAAAGCCCGACAGGGATCGGAGGAAAAACTGTTTTTT
TRBD2	15	.	TRBJ2-1	TRBV28	CASSSPGLADNEQFF	TGTGCCAGCAGTTCGCCGGGACTAGCGGACAATGAGCAGTTCTTC
TRBD2	14	once	TRBJ2-7	TRBV27	CASRTSGRAYEQYF	TGTGCCAGCAGAACTAGCGGGAGGGCCTACGAGCAGTACTTC